Following are 13 T cell receptor beta chains from one sample sequenced in a study of control samples from healthy donors and cancer patients. Sequencing was performed with immunoSEQ multiplex PCR; in TCRdb, only in-frame clones are kept and a portion is missing. The data show about 160,000 clones, 96% seen once. Sequenced material: blood. Receptor source: a woman aged 25 to 39 in good health.

CDR3 sequence: CASRRTGMDGYTF. The DNA for the CDR3 is TGCGCCAGCAGGCGGACAGGGATGGATGGCTACACCTTC. The chain couples TRBV5-1 to TRBJ1-2; 8 positions agree with TRBD1. This CDR3 contains 13 residues. Looked up from germline, CDR1 is SGHRS and CDR2 is YFSETQ. The ends lost 5 bases at V and 6 bases at J; junction bases unmatched: 6.

V usage is TRBV6-5 and J usage is TRBJ2-1; 9 positions agree with TRBD2. Germline V lookup: CDR1 MNHEY, CDR2 SVGAGI. The CDR3 runs to 14 residues. J lost 6 bases, V lost 6 bases, and 6 bases had no gene match. The CDR3 nucleotides read TGTGCCAGCAGGAAGGGGACTAGCCTCAATGAGCAGTTCTTC. Translated: CASRKGTSLNEQFF.

This sequence joins TRBV6-5 and TRBJ1-1; D is perhaps TRBD1 (6 bases). The CDR3 is 13 amino acids. Trimming took off 0 bases at V and 7 bases at J, with 9 bases between the two ends. The germline V gene encodes CDR1 MNHEY and CDR2 SVGAGI. The CDR3 sequence: CASSYSGTNEAFF. CDR3 bases: TGTGCCAGCAGTTACTCCGGGACAAATGAAGCTTTCTTT.

V gene TRBV29-1 combines with J gene TRBJ1-2; D not resolved. V was trimmed by 6 bases and J by 3 bases, leaving 14 bases between them. This CDR3 has 13 amino acids. Germline V gives CDR1 SQVTM, CDR2 ANQGSEA. The CDR3 is CSVGSGVDYGYTF. The CDR3 DNA reads as TGCAGCGTGGGATCAGGTGTGGACTATGGCTACACCTTC.

This chain connects TRBV2 to TRBJ1-6; D not certain. There are 15 residues in the CDR3. The V gene's germline CDR1 is SNHLY and CDR2 FYNNEI. V was trimmed by 4 bases and J by 0 bases, leaving 7 bases between them. CDR3 sequence: CASSAWTSYNSPLHF. DNA of the CDR3: TGTGCCAGCAGTGCCTGGACCTCCTATAATTCACCCCTCCACTTT.

The chain combines TRBV5-1 with TRBJ1-2, with a weak D call TRBD1 (5 bases). Per germline, CDR1 SGHRS and CDR2 YFSETQ. The CDR3 consists of 15 residues. Trimming cost V 0 bases and J 11 bases, with 20 bases left between them. The CDR3 reads CASSLDGTELVRYTF. As DNA, the CDR3 is TGCGCCAGCAGCTTGGATGGGACGGAACTAGTGCGTTACACCTTC.

The genes are TRBV2 and TRBJ2-7; a weak D match, TRBD1 (6 bases). Germline V lookup: CDR1 SNHLY, CDR2 FYNNEI. The CDR3 contains 13 residues. The V end was cut by 7 bases, the J end by 4 bases, with 14 bases between. CDR3 in DNA: TGTGCCAGCATGGAGGACAGAGTATACGAGCAGTACTTC. It codes for CASMEDRVYEQYF.

The rearrangement links TRBV28 to TRBJ2-3; perhaps TRBD2 as D (6 bases). The CDR3 spans 17 residues. Trimming took 3 bases from V and 0 from J, leaving 16 bases between them. CDR1 MDHEN and CDR2 SYDVKM come from the germline V gene. CDR3 amino acids: CASSFRDLGRSTDTQYF. The CDR3, as DNA: TGTGCCAGCAGTTTTAGGGACTTAGGCAGAAGCACAGATACGCAGTATTTT.

The chain employs TRBV28 and TRBJ2-6, with D unresolved. The CDR3 loop spans 15 amino acids. Germline CDR1 and CDR2: MDHEN and SYDVKM. V lost 4 bases and J lost 11, with 18 bases in between. CDR3 in amino acids: CASSSRRHSHYVLTF. The CDR3 DNA sequence: TGTGCCAGCAGTTCCCGACGACATTCTCATTACGTCCTGACTTTC.

This rearrangement joins TRBV5-4 to TRBJ2-6, with 8 bases fitting TRBD2. Germline V lookup: CDR1 SGHNT, CDR2 YYREEE (reference sequence). CDR3 length: 18 residues. V lost 3 bases to trimming and J lost 0 bases; unmatched junction nucleotides: 8. The CDR3 DNA reads TGTGCCAGCAGCTACGGAGCGGGAGCCTTCTCTGGGGCCAACGTCCTGACTTTC. It translates to CASSYGAGAFSGANVLTF.

V gene TRBV28 combines with J gene TRBJ1-5; TRBD1 is a possible D gene (5 bases). The ends were cut back, 6 bases at V and 6 bases at J, with 24 bases in the middle. This CDR3 has 17 amino acids. Germline-derived CDR1 and CDR2 are MDHEN and SYDVKM. The CDR3 spells CASRTGPGVTVRQPQHF. The CDR3 coding sequence is TGTGCCAGCAGAACCGGACCCGGGGTGACAGTACGTCAGCCCCAGCATTTT. The variable domain in full, completed from reference TRBV28 and TRBJ1-5, reads DVKVTQSSRYLVKRTGEKVFLECVQDMDHENMFWYRQDPGLGLRLIYFSYDVKMKEKGDIPEGYSVSREKKERFSLILESASTNQTSMYLCASRTGPGVTVRQPQHFGDGTRLSIL.

The rearrangement joins TRBV13 to TRBJ2-5; 7 bases agree with TRBD2. V lost 7 bases, J lost 5 bases, and 10 bases stayed unmatched. The germline gives CDR1 PRHDT, CDR2 FYEKMQ (reference sequence). The CDR3 is 14 residues long. The CDR3 DNA reads TGTGCCAGCACCCTATGGGAGGGGATGGAGACCCAGTACTTC. This translates into CASTLWEGMETQYF. The whole variable domain, remainder taken from reference TRBV13 and TRBJ2-5, is AAGVIQSPRHLIKEKRETATLKCYPIPRHDTVYWYQQGPGQDPQFLISFYEKMQSDKGSIPDRFSAQQFSDYHSELNMSSLELGDSALYFCASTLWEGMETQYFGPGTRLLVL.

The chain joins TRBV5-1 to TRBJ2-7; tentative D call: TRBD2 (5 bases). CDR1 and CDR2 (germline): SGHRS, YFSETQ. The CDR3 is 15 residues long. Trimming shortened V by 0 bases and J by 2 bases, and 12 bases separated the two germline ends. CDR3 DNA: TGCGCCAGCAGCTTGGCCGAGACTACACCCTACGAGCAGTACTTC. The encoded protein is CASSLAETTPYEQYF.